The 6 T cell receptor beta chains below were found in one sample sequenced in a study of T cells in narcolepsy. Only in-frame clones appear in the TCRdb table, and some are missing; sequencing was by immunoSEQ multiplex PCR. The repertoire holds tens of thousands of clones, with 79% as singletons. Sample: CD45RA- memory CD4+ T cells from PBMCs. These receptors all come from a human donor with narcolepsy.

The CDR3 nucleotides are TGTGCCAGCAGTGAAAGGGAGCTGGGTGGCTACACCTTC. Residues: CASSERELGGYTF. V and J are TRBV2 and TRBJ1-2; unclear D gene. Germline lookup yields CDR1 SNHLY and CDR2 FYNNEI. Trimming cost V 2 bases and J 7 bases, with 11 bases left between them. The length of the CDR3 is 13 residues.

This chain joins TRBV6-1 and TRBJ1-2, with D tentatively TRBD1 (5 bases). The germline gives CDR1 MNHNS, CDR2 SASEGT. The CDR3 consists of 12 residues. Trimming removed 7 bases from V and 4 bases from J, with 10 bases in between. CDR3 DNA sequence: TGTGCCAGCACGGACACTACCTATGGCTACACCTTC. It specifies CASTDTTYGYTF.

This clone was counted once. The rearrangement uses TRBV5-1 and TRBJ2-3, with a tentative D call TRBD1 (6 bases). The germline CDR1 and CDR2 sequences are SGHRS and YFSETQ. Trimming removed 3 bases from V and 1 base from J, with 9 bases in between. CDR3 length: 14 residues. CDR3 amino acids: CASSSNRGTDTQYF. DNA of the CDR3: TGCGCCAGCAGCTCGAACAGGGGCACAGATACGCAGTATTTT. The variable domain in full, with the rest retrieved from reference TRBV5-1 and TRBJ2-3, is KAGVTQTPRYLIKTRGQQVTLSCSPISGHRSVSWYQQTPGQGLQFLFEYFSETQRNKGNFPGRFSGRQFSNSRSEMNVSTLELGDSALYLCASSSNRGTDTQYFGPGTRLTVL.

This chain uses TRBV25-1 with TRBJ2-7; 9 nucleotides match TRBD1. The V and J ends lost 6 bases and 0 bases, in that order; junction bases with no gene match: 6. The CDR3 consists of 15 residues. Germline assignment: CDR1 MGHDK and CDR2 SYGVNS. The CDR3 nucleotides read TGTGCCAGCAGCGACCCGGGACAGGGCTCCTACGAGCAGTACTTC. The encoded protein is CASSDPGQGSYEQYF.

The chain employs TRBV7-9 and TRBJ1-3; no definite D call. Trimming took 0 bases from V and 4 from J, leaving 10 bases between them. CDR1 and CDR2 (germline): SEHNR, FQNEAQ (reference sequence). The CDR3 length is 15 residues. The DNA for the CDR3 is TGTGCCAGCAGCTTAGCGCTGCGAGAGGGAAACACCATATATTTT. Protein product: CASSLALREGNTIYF.

This clone occurred once. The chain is built from TRBV6-4 and TRBJ2-3; TRBD2 matches at 9 bases. Losses at the gene ends were 3 bases for V and 5 bases for J; bases not matched to a gene: 6. Germline CDR1 is MRHNA and CDR2 is SNTAGT. The CDR3 is 15 amino acids. The CDR3 reads CASSEASGARDTQYF. The CDR3, as DNA: TGTGCCAGCAGTGAAGCTAGCGGGGCGAGAGATACGCAGTATTTT.